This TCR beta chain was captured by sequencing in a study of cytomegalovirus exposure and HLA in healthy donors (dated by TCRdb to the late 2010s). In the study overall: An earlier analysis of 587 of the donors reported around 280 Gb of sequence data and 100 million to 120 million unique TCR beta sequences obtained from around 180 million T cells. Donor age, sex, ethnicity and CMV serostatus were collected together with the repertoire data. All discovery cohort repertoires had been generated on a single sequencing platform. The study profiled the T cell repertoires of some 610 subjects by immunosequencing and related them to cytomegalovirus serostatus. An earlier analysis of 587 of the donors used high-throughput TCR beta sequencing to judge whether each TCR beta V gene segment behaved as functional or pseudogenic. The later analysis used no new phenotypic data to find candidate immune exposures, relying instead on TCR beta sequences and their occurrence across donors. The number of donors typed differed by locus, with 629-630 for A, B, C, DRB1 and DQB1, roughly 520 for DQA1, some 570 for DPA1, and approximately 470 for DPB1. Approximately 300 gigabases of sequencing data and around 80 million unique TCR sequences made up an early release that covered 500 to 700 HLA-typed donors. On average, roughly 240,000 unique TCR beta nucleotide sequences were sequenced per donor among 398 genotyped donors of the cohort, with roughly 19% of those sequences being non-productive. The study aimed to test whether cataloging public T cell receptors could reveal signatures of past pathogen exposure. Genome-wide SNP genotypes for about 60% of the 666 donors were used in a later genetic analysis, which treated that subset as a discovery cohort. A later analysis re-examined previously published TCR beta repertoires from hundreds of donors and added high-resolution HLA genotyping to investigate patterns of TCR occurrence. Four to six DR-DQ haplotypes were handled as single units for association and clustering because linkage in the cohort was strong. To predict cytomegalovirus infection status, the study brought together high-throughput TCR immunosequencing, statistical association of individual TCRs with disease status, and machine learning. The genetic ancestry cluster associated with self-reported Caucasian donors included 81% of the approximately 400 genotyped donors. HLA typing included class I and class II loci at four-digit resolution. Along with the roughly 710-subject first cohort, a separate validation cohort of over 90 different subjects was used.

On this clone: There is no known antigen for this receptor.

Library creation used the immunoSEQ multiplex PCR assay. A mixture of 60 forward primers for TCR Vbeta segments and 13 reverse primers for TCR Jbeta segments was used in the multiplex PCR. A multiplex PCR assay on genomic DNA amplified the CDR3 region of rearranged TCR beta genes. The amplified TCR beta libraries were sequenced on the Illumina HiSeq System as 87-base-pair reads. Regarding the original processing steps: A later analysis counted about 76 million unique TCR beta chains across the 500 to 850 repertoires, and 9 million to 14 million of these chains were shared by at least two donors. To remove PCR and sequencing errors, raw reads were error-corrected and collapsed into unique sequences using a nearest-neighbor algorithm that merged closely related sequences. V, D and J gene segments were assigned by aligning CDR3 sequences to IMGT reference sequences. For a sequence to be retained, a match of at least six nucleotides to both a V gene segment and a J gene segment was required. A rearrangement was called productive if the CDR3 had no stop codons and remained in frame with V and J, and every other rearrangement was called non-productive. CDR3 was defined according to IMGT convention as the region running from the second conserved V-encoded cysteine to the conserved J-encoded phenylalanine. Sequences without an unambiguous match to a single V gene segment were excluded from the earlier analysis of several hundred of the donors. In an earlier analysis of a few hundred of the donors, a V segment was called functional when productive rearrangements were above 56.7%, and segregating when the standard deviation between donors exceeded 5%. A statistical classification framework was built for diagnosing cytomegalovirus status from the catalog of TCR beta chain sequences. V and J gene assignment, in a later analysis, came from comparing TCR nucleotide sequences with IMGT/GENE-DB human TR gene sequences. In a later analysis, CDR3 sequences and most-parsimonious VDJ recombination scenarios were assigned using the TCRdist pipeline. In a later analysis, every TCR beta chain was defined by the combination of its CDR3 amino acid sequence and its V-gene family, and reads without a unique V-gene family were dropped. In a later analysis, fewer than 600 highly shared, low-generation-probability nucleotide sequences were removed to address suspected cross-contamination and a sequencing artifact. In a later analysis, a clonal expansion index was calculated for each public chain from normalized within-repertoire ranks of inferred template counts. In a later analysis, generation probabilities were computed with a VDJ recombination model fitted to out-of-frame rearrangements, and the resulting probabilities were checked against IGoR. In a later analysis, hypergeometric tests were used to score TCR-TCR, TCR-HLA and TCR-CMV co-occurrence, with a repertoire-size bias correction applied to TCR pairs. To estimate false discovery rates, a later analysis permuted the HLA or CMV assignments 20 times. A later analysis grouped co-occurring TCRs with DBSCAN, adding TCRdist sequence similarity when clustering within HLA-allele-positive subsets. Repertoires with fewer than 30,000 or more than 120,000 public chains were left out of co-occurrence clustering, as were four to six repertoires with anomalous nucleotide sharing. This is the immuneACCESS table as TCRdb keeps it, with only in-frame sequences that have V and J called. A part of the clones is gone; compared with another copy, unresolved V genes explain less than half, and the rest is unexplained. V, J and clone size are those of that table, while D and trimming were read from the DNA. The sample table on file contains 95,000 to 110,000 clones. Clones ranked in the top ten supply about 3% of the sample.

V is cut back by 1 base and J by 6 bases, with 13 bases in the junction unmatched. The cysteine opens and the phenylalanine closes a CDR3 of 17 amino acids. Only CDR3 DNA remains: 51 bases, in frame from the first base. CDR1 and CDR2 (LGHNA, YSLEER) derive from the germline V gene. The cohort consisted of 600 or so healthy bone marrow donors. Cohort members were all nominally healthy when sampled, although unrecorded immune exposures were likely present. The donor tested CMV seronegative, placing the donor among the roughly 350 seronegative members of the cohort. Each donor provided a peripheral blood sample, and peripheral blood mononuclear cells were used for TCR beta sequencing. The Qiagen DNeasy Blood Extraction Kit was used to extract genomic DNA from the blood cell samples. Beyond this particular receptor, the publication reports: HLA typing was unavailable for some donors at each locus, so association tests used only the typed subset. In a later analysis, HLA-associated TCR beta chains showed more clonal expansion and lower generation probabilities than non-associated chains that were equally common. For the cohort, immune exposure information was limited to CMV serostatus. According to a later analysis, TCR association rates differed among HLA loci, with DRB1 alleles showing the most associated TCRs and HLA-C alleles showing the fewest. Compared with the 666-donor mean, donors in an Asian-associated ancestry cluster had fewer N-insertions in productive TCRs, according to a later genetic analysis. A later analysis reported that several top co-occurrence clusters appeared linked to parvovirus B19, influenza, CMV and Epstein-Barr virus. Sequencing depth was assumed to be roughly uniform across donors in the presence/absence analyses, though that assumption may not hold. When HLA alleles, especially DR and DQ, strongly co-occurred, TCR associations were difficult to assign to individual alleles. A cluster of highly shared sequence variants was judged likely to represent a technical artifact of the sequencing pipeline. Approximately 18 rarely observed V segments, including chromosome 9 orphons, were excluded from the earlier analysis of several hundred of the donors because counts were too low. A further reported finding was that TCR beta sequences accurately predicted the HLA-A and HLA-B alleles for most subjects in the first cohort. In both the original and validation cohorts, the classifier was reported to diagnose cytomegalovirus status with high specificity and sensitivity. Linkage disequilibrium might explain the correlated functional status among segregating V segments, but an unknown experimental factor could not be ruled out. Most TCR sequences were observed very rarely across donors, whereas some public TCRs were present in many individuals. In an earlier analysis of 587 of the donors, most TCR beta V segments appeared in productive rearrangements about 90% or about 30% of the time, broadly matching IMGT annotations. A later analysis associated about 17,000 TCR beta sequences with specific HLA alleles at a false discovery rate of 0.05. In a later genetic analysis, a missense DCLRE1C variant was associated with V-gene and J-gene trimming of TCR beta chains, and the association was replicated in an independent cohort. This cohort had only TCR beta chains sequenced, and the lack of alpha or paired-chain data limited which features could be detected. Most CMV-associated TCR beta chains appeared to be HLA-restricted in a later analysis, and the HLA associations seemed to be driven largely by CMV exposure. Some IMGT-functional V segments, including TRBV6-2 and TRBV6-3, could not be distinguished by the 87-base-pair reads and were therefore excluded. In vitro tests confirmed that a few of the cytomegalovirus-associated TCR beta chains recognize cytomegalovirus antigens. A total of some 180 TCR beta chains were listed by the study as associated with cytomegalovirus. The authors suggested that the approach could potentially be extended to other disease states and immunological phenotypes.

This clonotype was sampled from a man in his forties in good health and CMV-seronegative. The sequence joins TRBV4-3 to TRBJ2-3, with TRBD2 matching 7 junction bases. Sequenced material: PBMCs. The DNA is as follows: TGCGCCAGCAGCCAAGTTGGGGGGACTACCAGAGTCGATACGCAGTATTTT. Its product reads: CASSQVGGTTRVDTQYF.